The present entry profiles one TCR beta chain with its context. This sample was included in a study of T cell responses to AZD1222 COVID-19 vaccine. Method: immunoSEQ multiplex PCR; TCRdb's copy keeps in-frame clones and lacks some. Of 120,000 to 150,000 clones listed, about 89% are singletons. The germline V and J ends were trimmed by 7 bases and 4 bases, with 14 bases remaining between them. The CDR3 loop spans 13 amino acids. Germline CDR1 reads SGDLS; CDR2 reads YYNGEE. The rearrangement uses TRBV9 and TRBJ1-2; unclear D gene. Specimen: peripheral blood, collected 28 days after the second AZD1222 dose. The origin of this receptor is an adult who received the AZD1222 COVID-19 vaccine. The CDR3 DNA is TGTGCCAGCGGAGGCAGCCTTCGCTATGGCTACACCTTC. Protein product: CASGGSLRYGYTF.